Presented here are 29 T cell receptor beta chains from one specimen sequenced in a study of T cell repertoires in cytomegalovirus infection. Their antigens remain unidentified. One entry per CDR3 protein results from TCRdb running MiXCR on the reads. This table holds some 920,000 distinct CDR3 sequences, roughly 30% found once. This specimen consisted of cultured CD8+ T cells from PBMCs, obtained from culture after CMV antigen stimulation. The receptor set was obtained from a human donor in good health (CMV status not recorded). Some clones in this sample may be carry-over from other donors' samples.

The gene calls are TRBV7-9 and TRBJ2-3; 14 nucleotides agree with TRBD2. Germline trimming cut 5 bases from V and 12 bases from J; bases unmatched to any gene: 10. Germline assignment: CDR1 SEHNR and CDR2 FQNEAQ (reference sequence). This CDR3 region has 15 residues. CDR3: CASSQTTSGGAEQYF. In nucleotides, the CDR3 is TGTGCCAGCAGCCAGACGACTAGCGGGGGGGCCGAACAGTATTTT.

This rearrangement joins TRBV5-6 to TRBJ2-3; D might be TRBD1 or TRBD2, each matching 6 bases. Deletions cut 5 bases from V and 4 bases from J, with 11 bases between. Germline V gene sequence: CDR1 SGHDT, CDR2 YYEEEE. The CDR3 sequence is 13 residues long. CDR3 sequence: CASRRGGPDTQYF. The CDR3 coding sequence is TGTGCCAGCAGACGAGGGGGGCCAGATACGCAGTATTTT.

The chain couples TRBV28 to TRBJ2-5, with 12 bases lining up with TRBD2. This CDR3 is built from 15 residues. CDR1 and CDR2 from the germline V gene are MDHEN and SYDVKM. V shed 3 bases and J 3 bases; nucleotides not matched to a gene: 2. The CDR3 coding sequence is TGTGCCAGCAGTTTCTCTAGCGGGGGGGAAGAGACCCAGTACTTC. Protein: CASSFSSGGEETQYF.

The chain joins TRBV28 to TRBJ1-5; 10 bases are shared with TRBD1. This CDR3 region has 16 residues. The V gene's germline CDR1 is MDHEN and CDR2 SYDVKM. J lost 2 bases, V lost 3 bases, and 4 bases had no gene match. The CDR3 DNA follows: TGTGCCAGCAGTTTGTCGACAGGGGGCGGCAATCAGCCCCAGCATTTT. As protein: CASSLSTGGGNQPQHF.

The V gene is TRBV6-6, the J gene TRBJ1-5; weak D call: TRBD1 (6 bases). Germline CDR1 is MNHNY and CDR2 is SVGAGI (reference sequence). The V end lost 0 bases, the J end lost 1 base, and 10 bases lay between the germline ends. This CDR3 region has 16 residues. CDR3 DNA: TGTGCCAGCAGTTACTCCGGGGGGCTGAGCAATCAGCCCCAGCATTTT. Protein product: CASSYSGGLSNQPQHF.

V usage is TRBV6-5 and J usage is TRBJ2-3; 7 bases map to TRBD2. Germline V CDR1 and CDR2: MNHEY, SVGAGI. V lost 0 bases, J lost 4 bases, and 7 bases stayed unmatched. The CDR3 totals 16 residues. CDR3 residues: CASSYSSGPGADTQYF. CDR3 DNA sequence: TGTGCCAGCAGTTACTCTAGCGGGCCGGGGGCAGATACGCAGTATTTT.

This clonotype has just a few counts. The chain uses TRBV19 and TRBJ2-1, with D uncertain. Germline loops: CDR1 LNHDA, CDR2 SQIVND (reference sequence). The CDR3 spans 14 residues. Trimming removed 0 bases at V and 7 bases at J, with 10 bases between. CDR3 nucleotide sequence: TGTGCCAGTAGTATAGAAGGGCCCCAAAATGAGCAGTTCTTC. This codes for CASSIEGPQNEQFF.

This chain connects TRBV6-5 to TRBJ2-3, with a tentative D call TRBD1 (8 bases). V lost 7 bases and J 5 bases, leaving 28 bases between the germline ends. The germline V gene has CDR1 MNHEY and CDR2 SVGAGI. The CDR3 runs to 18 residues. The CDR3 sequence is CASKELTGGGSDRDTQYF. Written as DNA, the CDR3 is TGTGCCAGCAAGGAACTAACAGGGGGGGGCAGTGATAGAGATACGCAGTATTTT.

There are a few counts of this clonotype. The chain links TRBV12-3 or TRBV12-4 to TRBJ2-5; D ambiguous. The CDR3 extends over 16 amino acids. V was shortened by 1 base and J by 3 bases, with 15 bases between the two germline ends. In DNA form, the CDR3 reads TGTGCCAGCAGTTTAGGCCAGAGTCTTGCTGAAGAGACCCAGTACTTC. Amino acid sequence: CASSLGQSLAEETQYF.

This clonotype has only a few counts. CDR3 sequence (DNA): TGTGCCAGCAGTTCCCCGCCACCGGGACAGGGGACGCATCAGCCCCAGCATTTT. Its translation is CASSSPPPGQGTHQPQHF. The rearrangement links TRBV27 to TRBJ1-5; 10 bases are shared with TRBD1. The CDR3 consists of 18 residues. The junction had 14 bases not matched to a gene; V was cut back by 4 bases and J by 5 bases. Germline loops: CDR1 MNHEY, CDR2 SMNVEV (reference sequence).

The V call is TRBV5-5, the J call TRBJ1-1, with D tentatively TRBD1 (5 bases). Germline CDR1 SGHKS, CDR2 YYEKEE (reference sequence). Deletions cut 1 base from V and 2 bases from J, with 15 bases between. The CDR3 has 16 residues. CDR3 sequence: CASSLSGAGFNTEAFF. The CDR3 bases are TGTGCCAGCAGCTTGTCCGGGGCAGGGTTTAACACTGAAGCTTTCTTT.

This clonotype was counted ten times or more. The chain is built from TRBV7-3 and TRBJ2-3; D unresolved. V was cut by 6 bases and J by 6 bases, with 10 bases left in between. CDR3 length: 12 amino acids. Germline V gene lookup returns CDR1 SGHTA and CDR2 FQGTGA. The CDR3 region is CASSFPGDTQYF. As DNA, the CDR3 is TGTGCCAGCAGTTTCCCTGGGGATACGCAGTATTTT.

The V gene is TRBV12-3 or TRBV12-4, the J gene TRBJ2-1, with D hard to call. The CDR3 length is 16 residues. Trimming removed 6 bases at V and 0 bases at J, with 15 bases between. CDR3 nucleotides: TGTGCCAGCAGCCTACTGGGCAGGCCCTCCTACAATGAGCAGTTCTTC. Protein product: CASSLLGRPSYNEQFF.

This clonotype is a singleton in its sample. This may be a read error, as it is one base from a much larger clone. The chain joins TRBV7-2 to TRBJ2-5, with D possibly TRBD2 on 6 matching bases. V was pared by 2 bases and J by 3 bases, with 13 bases between. Germline V gene data show CDR1 as SGHTA and CDR2 as FQGNSA. The CDR3 loop spans 15 amino acids. The DNA of the CDR3 is TGTGCCAGCAGCTTAAATCGACTAGTGGAAGAGACCCAGTACTTC. Translated: CASSLNRLVEETQYF.

This clonotype was observed once. Here the CDR3 DNA reads TGTGTCGTAGACCGGGACAAGAACTATGGCTACACCTTC. Protein sequence: CVVDRDKNYGYTF. The genes are TRBV10-3 and TRBJ1-2; D is perhaps TRBD1 (6 bases). Germline assignment: CDR1 ENHRY and CDR2 SYGVKD. This CDR3 has 13 residues.

Comments on this clonotype: A much more abundant neighbour one base away suggests this may be a read error. This rearrangement joins TRBV7-8 to TRBJ1-2; possible D gene TRBD1, 5 bases. This CDR3 is 15 amino acids long. Germline-derived CDR1 and CDR2 are SGHVS and FQNEAQ. CDR3 in amino acids: CASNLGADTNYGYTF. The DNA of the CDR3 is TGTGCCAGCAACTTAGGGGCAGATACTAACTATGGCTACACCTTC.

This clonotype was seen only a few times. The chain employs TRBV7-6 and TRBJ1-1; 10 bases are a match to TRBD1. Germline V gene sequence: CDR1 SGHVS, CDR2 FNYEAQ. The length of the CDR3 is 13 residues. After removal of 5 bases from V and 11 bases from J, the junction contained 8 bases not matched to a gene. CDR3 coding DNA: TGTGCCAGCAGCCCGGGGGGGACAGGGGATGCTTTCTTT. As protein: CASSPGGTGDAFF.

V gene TRBV27 combines with J gene TRBJ2-1; 9 bases align to TRBD2. The CDR3 length is 16 residues. V lost 2 bases and J lost 4; bases outside the gene matches: 6. The germline V gene encodes CDR1 MNHEY and CDR2 SMNVEV (reference sequence). CDR3 amino acids: CASSLVSGGLYNEQFF. The CDR3 DNA reads as TGTGCCAGCAGTTTAGTTAGCGGGGGACTTTACAATGAGCAGTTCTTC.

This chain joins TRBV12-3 or TRBV12-4 and TRBJ2-3; 10 nucleotides agree with TRBD2. With V trimmed by 3 bases and J by 0 bases, 6 bases remained unmatched. The CDR3 runs 17 residues. The CDR3, as DNA: TGTGCCAGCAGTTTGCTAGCGGGGGACCGTAGCACAGATACGCAGTATTTT. This encodes CASSLLAGDRSTDTQYF.

The chain uses TRBV10-3 and TRBJ2-5; 9 bases are shared with TRBD1. The V gene end was trimmed by 4 bases and the J gene end by 2 bases; junction bases not matched to a gene: 14. Germline V lookup: CDR1 ENHRY, CDR2 SYGVKD. CDR3 length equals 18 residues. The CDR3 protein is CAISGDRARIAAQETQYF. The CDR3 DNA follows: TGTGCCATCAGTGGGGACAGGGCGCGAATAGCCGCACAAGAGACCCAGTACTTC.

This chain uses TRBV4-1 with TRBJ1-5, with a weak D call TRBD1 (6 bases). The germline CDR1 and CDR2 sequences are MGHRA and YSYEKL. There are 16 residues in the CDR3. The germline V and J ends were trimmed by 4 bases and 6 bases, with 19 bases remaining between them. CDR3 protein: CASSLSWGGTFQPQHF. Here the CDR3 DNA reads TGCGCCAGCAGCCTCTCATGGGGGGGCACTTTTCAGCCCCAGCATTTT.

V is TRBV11-2 and J is TRBJ2-2, with 8 bases identical to TRBD2. J lost 4 bases, V lost 3 bases, and 13 bases had no gene match. CDR1 and CDR2 (germline): SGHAT, FQNNGV. The CDR3 has 18 amino acids. CDR3 protein: CASSLDHPGLVVTGELFF. CDR3 coding DNA: TGTGCCAGCAGCTTGGATCATCCGGGACTAGTCGTCACCGGGGAGCTGTTTTTT.

Ten or more counts support this clonotype. The chain is built from TRBV12-3 or TRBV12-4 and TRBJ2-1, with unresolved D. V lost 8 bases to trimming and J lost 0 bases, with 8 bases between them. CDR3 size: 13 residues. The CDR3 DNA is TGTGCCAGCCGCGGTAGCTCCTACAATGAGCAGTTCTTC. Its translation is CASRGSSYNEQFF.

The table lists this clonotype with many counts. V usage is TRBV7-6 and J usage is TRBJ2-5; TRBD2 matches 11 bases. CDR3 length: 15 residues. The V segment lost 3 bases and the J segment 5 bases; nucleotides outside the gene matches: 5. Germline assignment: CDR1 SGHVS and CDR2 FNYEAQ. The CDR3 DNA follows: TGTGCCAGCAGCTTTAGCGGGGGGGCCGGTGAGACCCAGTACTTC. Its translation is CASSFSGGAGETQYF.

The chain has TRBV20-1 and TRBJ2-3; 9 bases align to TRBD2. Germline-derived CDR1 and CDR2 are DFQATT and SNEGSKA (reference sequence). V lost 0 bases, J lost 1 base, and 8 bases stayed unmatched. The CDR3 covers 17 residues. CDR3 sequence: CSARDLAGARGTDTQYF. In nucleotides, the CDR3 is TGCAGTGCTAGAGATTTAGCGGGGGCACGGGGCACAGATACGCAGTATTTT.

This clonotype was seen only a few times. V is TRBV7-6 and J is TRBJ2-7, with D possibly being TRBD2 (5 bases). Deletions cut 5 bases from V and 6 bases from J, with 17 bases between. CDR3 size: 14 residues. From germline, CDR1 is SGHVS and CDR2 FNYEAQ. The CDR3 region is CASSPSERVGEQYV. The CDR3 nucleotides read TGTGCCAGCAGCCCCTCTGAGAGGGTAGGCGAGCAGTACGTC.

Only a few counts were recorded for this clonotype. The chain couples TRBV7-9 to TRBJ1-2; D gene unclear. The CDR3 is 11 residues long. CDR1 and CDR2 from the germline V gene are SEHNR and FQNEAQ (reference sequence). Trimming took 5 bases from V and 8 from J, leaving 9 bases between them. Here the CDR3 reads CASSPDWGYTF. CDR3 sequence (DNA): TGTGCCAGCAGCCCGGACTGGGGCTACACCTTC.

This clonotype appeared a few times. The chain joins TRBV28 to TRBJ2-1; TRBD2 matches at 9 bases. The CDR3 is made up of 18 amino acids. Unmatched junction bases numbered 21, after V lost 8 bases and J lost 7 bases. Germline V gives CDR1 MDHEN, CDR2 SYDVKM. This CDR3 reads CASLRWQEGLAEGNEQFF. The CDR3 nucleotides are TGTGCCAGCCTCAGGTGGCAGGAGGGACTAGCAGAAGGTAATGAGCAGTTCTTC.

This clonotype came up many times. The V gene is TRBV7-2, the J gene TRBJ2-7; tentatively, D is TRBD1 or TRBD2 (5 bases each). The germline V gene encodes CDR1 SGHTA and CDR2 FQGNSA. This CDR3 is 14 amino acids long. The V end lost 1 base, the J end lost 3 bases, and 10 bases lay between the germline ends. CDR3 sequence reads: CASSLGDRFYEQYV. The CDR3 DNA reads as TGTGCCAGCAGCTTAGGGGACCGATTCTACGAGCAGTACGTC.